Presented here are 31 T cell receptor beta chains from one specimen sequenced in a study of identical twins. TCRdb used MiXCR to reprocess the 5' RACE reads, holding one entry per CDR3 protein. In the table there are 400,000 to 500,000 distinct CDR3 sequences, approximately 15% of which are singletons. The same specimen was also included in a second study, on yellow fever vaccine responses in identical twins.

Sample: CD4+ T cells sorted from blood. All receptors derive from a young woman in good health.

This clonotype showed up just a few times. This rearrangement joins TRBV6-1 to TRBJ2-1; 11 bases align to TRBD2. The CDR3 covers 16 residues. CDR1 and CDR2 from the germline V gene are MNHNS and SASEGT. V lost 5 bases to trimming and J lost 13 bases; unmatched junction nucleotides: 16. The CDR3 sequence is CASSPLVGTSGPFQFF. DNA of the CDR3: TGTGCCAGCAGTCCCCTGGTCGGGACTAGCGGCCCGTTCCAGTTCTTC.

V is TRBV11-2 and J is TRBJ2-1; 7 nucleotides line up with TRBD1. Looked up from germline, CDR1 is SGHAT and CDR2 is FQNNGV. This CDR3 contains 16 residues. V lost 2 bases to trimming and J lost 6 bases; unmatched junction nucleotides: 10. The DNA of the CDR3 is TGTGCCAGCAGCTTATACCCGCCGGGACAGTTCAATGAGCAGTTCTTC. Its protein is CASSLYPPGQFNEQFF.

This clonotype was observed once. This chain links TRBV20-1 with TRBJ2-1; TRBD2 agrees at 13 bases. The CDR3 sequence is 14 residues long. Germline V gene sequence: CDR1 DFQATT, CDR2 SNEGSKA (reference sequence). V was pared by 3 bases and J by 14 bases, with 10 bases of the junction left unmatched. CDR3 DNA: TGCAGTGCTAGGGGGTTACTAGCGGGGGGGCAGAAGTTCTTC. This gives the protein CSARGLLAGGQKFF.

The rearrangement joins TRBV2 to TRBJ2-1; no definite D call. The CDR3 length is 12 residues. Looked up from germline, CDR1 is SNHLY and CDR2 is FYNNEI. V was shortened by 7 bases and J by 8 bases, with 12 bases between the two germline ends. The CDR3 DNA reads TGTGCCAGCACTACTATTGGGGATGAGCAGTTCTTC. Its translation is CASTTIGDEQFF. Full variable domain (rest looked up from reference TRBV2 and TRBJ2-1): EPEVTQTPSHQVTQMGQEVILRCVPISNHLYFYWYRQILGQKVEFLVSFYNNEISEKSEIFDDQFSVERPDGSNFTLKIRSTKLEDSAMYFCASTTIGDEQFFGPGTRLTVL.

J is TRBJ1-1 and V is TRBV29-1; D unclear. This CDR3 is built from 13 residues. The ends were cut back, 7 bases at V and 0 bases at J, with 12 bases in the middle. The germline gives CDR1 SQVTM, CDR2 ANQGSEA. The DNA for the CDR3 is TGCAGCGCTATGGCCGGGGTGAACACTGAAGCTTTCTTT. Translated: CSAMAGVNTEAFF.

J is TRBJ2-1 and V is TRBV5-1; D not certain. Germline V gene data show CDR1 as SGHRS and CDR2 as YFSETQ. The CDR3 is 14 amino acids. V was trimmed by 2 bases and J by 6 bases, leaving 12 bases between them. Here the CDR3 DNA reads TGCGCCAGCAGCTTACTACCGACCTCCAATGAGCAGTTCTTC. Translating it yields CASSLLPTSNEQFF.

This clonotype was picked up a small number of times. V and J are TRBV9 and TRBJ2-1, with a possible D match to TRBD2 (5 bases). The CDR3 has 17 residues. The germline V gene has CDR1 SGDLS and CDR2 YYNGEE. Between the trimmed V and J ends, which lost 3 bases and 4 bases, there was a span of 20 bases. The CDR3 coding sequence is TGTGCCAGCAGCGCCTCGAAGGCCTCTCTAGCTTACAATGAGCAGTTCTTC. Translation: CASSASKASLAYNEQFF.

CDR3 in amino acids: CASSPRNTNEKLFF. Here the CDR3 DNA reads TGTGCCAGCTCACCACGGAATACTAATGAAAAACTGTTTTTT. The chain is built from TRBV18 and TRBJ1-4; D not certain. V lost 1 base, J lost 2 bases, and 5 bases lay in between. The V gene's germline CDR1 is KGHSH and CDR2 LQKENI. The CDR3 extends over 14 amino acids.

This clonotype was counted at least ten times. The V and J genes are TRBV9 and TRBJ2-5; 7 bases line up with TRBD2. With V trimmed by 0 bases and J by 2 bases, 7 bases remained unmatched. Germline CDR1 and CDR2: SGDLS and YYNGEE. This CDR3 region has 16 residues. The chain's CDR3 is CASSVDPSGGQETQYF. CDR3 DNA: TGTGCCAGCAGCGTAGACCCTAGCGGAGGTCAAGAGACCCAGTACTTC.

This clonotype was recorded at least ten times. V usage is TRBV15 and J usage is TRBJ1-4, with a weak D call TRBD1 (5 bases). This CDR3 comprises 16 residues. The V gene lost 5 bases and the J gene lost 5 bases, with 18 bases spanning the gap. The V gene's germline CDR1 is LNHNV and CDR2 YYDKDF (reference sequence). The CDR3 protein is CATSEHRQTTNEKLFF. The CDR3 nucleotides read TGTGCCACCAGCGAGCATCGACAGACCACGAATGAAAAACTGTTTTTT.

The table lists this clonotype with many counts. V and J are TRBV12-3 or TRBV12-4 and TRBJ2-1; TRBD1 matches 10 bases. With 7 bases clipped from V and 5 bases from J, the junction kept 8 bases outside the gene matches. The CDR3 is made up of 15 amino acids. The CDR3 sequence is CASTLGTGAHNEQFF. The CDR3 DNA reads TGTGCCAGCACCCTTGGGACAGGGGCCCACAATGAGCAGTTCTTC.

The sample holds a few counts of this clonotype. This chain uses TRBV30 with TRBJ2-7; D remains unclear. V was trimmed by 0 bases and J by 7 bases, leaving 7 bases between them. Per germline, CDR1 GTSNPN and CDR2 SVGIG (reference sequence). CDR3 length: 11 residues. The CDR3 loop is CAWSVLAEQYF. In nucleotides, the CDR3 is TGTGCCTGGAGTGTACTTGCGGAGCAGTACTTC. The full variable domain, rest sourced from reference TRBV30 and TRBJ2-7, is SQTIHQWPATLVQPVGSPLSLECTVEGTSNPNLYWYRQAAGRGLQLLFYSVGIGQISSEVPQNLSASRPQDRQFILSSKKLLLSDSGFYLCAWSVLAEQYFGPGTRLTVT.

This clonotype was observed a handful of times. This chain uses TRBV21-1 with TRBJ2-4; TRBD2 reflects the table's D call only, with no check against the DNA. TRBV21-1 constitutes a pseudogene. This CDR3 has 20 amino acids. The CDR3 coding sequence is TGTGCCAGCAGCAAAAATCGACGTGGATCTACTCCCTGGGCCAAAAACATTCAGTACTTC. It yields the protein CASSKNRRGSTPWAKNIQYF.

The rearrangement joins TRBV18 to TRBJ2-2, with a tentative D call TRBD1 (6 bases). With 1 base removed from V and 6 bases from J, the gap between germline ends came to 15 bases. Germline assignment: CDR1 KGHSH and CDR2 LQKENI. The CDR3 is 16 residues long. CDR3 in DNA: TGTGCCAGCTCACCACTTCGAGTCTCAGGGGCCGGGGAGCTGTTTTTT. It translates to CASSPLRVSGAGELFF.

The rearrangement uses TRBV20-1 and TRBJ2-5; TRBD1 matches at 7 bases. V shed 2 bases, J shed 4 bases, and the junction held 7 bases outside the gene matches. From germline, CDR1 is DFQATT and CDR2 SNEGSKA (reference sequence). The CDR3 consists of 14 residues. The CDR3 DNA is TGCAGTGCTAGAAGACAGGGTGGGAGAGAGACCCAGTACTTC. Encoded protein: CSARRQGGRETQYF.

The chain has TRBV20-1 and TRBJ1-5; no definite D call. Germline V gene lookup returns CDR1 DFQATT and CDR2 SNEGSKA (reference sequence). The germline V and J ends were trimmed by 0 bases and 5 bases, with 8 bases remaining between them. The CDR3 has 13 amino acids. In DNA form, the CDR3 reads TGCAGTGCTAGAGATAGGGTGGATCAGCCCCAGCATTTT. Amino acids: CSARDRVDQPQHF.

This clonotype was counted a few times. The chain is built from TRBV15 and TRBJ2-3; D may be TRBD2 (7 bases). The germline V and J ends were trimmed by 5 bases and 6 bases, with 15 bases remaining between them. CDR3 size: 14 residues. CDR1 and CDR2 from the germline V gene are LNHNV and YYDKDF (reference sequence). The chain's CDR3 is CATSDYREGDTQYF. The DNA for the CDR3 is TGTGCCACCAGCGATTACAGGGAGGGGGATACGCAGTATTTT.

This chain links TRBV30 with TRBJ2-5; 8 positions match TRBD1. V lost 1 base and J lost 4; bases outside the gene matches: 8. The CDR3 spans 15 residues. CDR1 GTSNPN and CDR2 SVGIG come from the germline V gene (reference sequence). CDR3 sequence: CAWSARPGGRETQYF. Written as DNA, the CDR3 is TGTGCCTGGAGTGCGCGCCCAGGGGGCAGAGAGACCCAGTACTTC.

The rearrangement links TRBV29-1 to TRBJ2-7; 10 bases fit TRBD1. Germline values: CDR1 SQVTM, CDR2 ANQGSEA. This CDR3 is built from 13 residues. The J segment lost 5 bases and the V segment lost 3 bases, leaving 4 bases of the junction unmatched. This CDR3 is CSVDDGTGDEQYF. In nucleotides, the CDR3 is TGCAGCGTTGACGACGGGACAGGGGACGAGCAGTACTTC.

About this clonotype itself: A clone one base away is much larger, so this may be a read error. V gene TRBV18 combines with J gene TRBJ2-7; 9 positions match TRBD1. Unmatched junction bases numbered 10, after V lost 3 bases and J lost 10 bases. Germline V lookup: CDR1 KGHSH, CDR2 LQKENI. This CDR3 has 14 amino acids. CDR3 residues: CASSPSGTGSEQYF. The CDR3 bases are TGTGCCAGCTCACCGTCTGGGACAGGGAGCGAACAGTACTTC.

This sequence joins TRBV4-3 and TRBJ2-4; 8 bases agree with TRBD2. V was clipped by 3 bases and J by 3 bases; unmatched bases: 19. CDR3 length equals 20 residues. Germline V lookup: CDR1 LGHNA, CDR2 YSLEER. DNA for the CDR3: TGCGCCAGCAGCCAGGAGACTCCCACGGGGGGGGCGATTGGCAAAAACATTCAGTACTTC. Translated: CASSQETPTGGAIGKNIQYF.

The chain employs TRBV11-2 and TRBJ2-1; 8 bases line up with TRBD2. Looked up from germline, CDR1 is SGHAT and CDR2 is FQNNGV. V was clipped by 0 bases and J by 0 bases; unmatched bases: 4. This CDR3 region has 17 residues. CDR3 sequence (DNA): TGTGCCAGCAGCTTAGAAGGCGGGAGGCCCTCCTACAATGAGCAGTTCTTC. Its translation is CASSLEGGRPSYNEQFF.

The genes are TRBV6-2 or TRBV6-3 and TRBJ2-1; the match to TRBD2 covers 8 bases. The CDR3 is 14 residues long. Germline CDR1 is MNHEY and CDR2 is SVGEGT. V shed 7 bases, J shed 9 bases, and the junction held 11 bases outside the gene matches. CDR3 in DNA: TGTGCCAGCAAAGATATGGCGGCGGGAGGTGAGCAGTTCTTC. Its protein is CASKDMAAGGEQFF.

The CDR3 region is CSALRTGSDGYTF. The CDR3 DNA is TGCAGTGCCCTCAGGACAGGGAGCGATGGCTACACCTTC. The chain couples TRBV20-1 to TRBJ1-2; 8 bases are shared with TRBD1. Trimming cost V 6 bases and J 6 bases; bases outside gene matches: 9. The CDR3 consists of 13 residues. Germline assignment: CDR1 DFQATT and CDR2 SNEGSKA (reference sequence).

The gene calls are TRBV6-1 and TRBJ2-1; the match to TRBD1 covers 8 bases. The CDR3 is made up of 17 amino acids. The J segment lost 0 bases and the V segment lost 5 bases, leaving 9 bases of the junction unmatched. Germline CDR1 reads MNHNS; CDR2 reads SASEGT. CDR3 residues: CASSREKTGGSYNEQFF. In DNA form, the CDR3 reads TGTGCCAGCAGTCGGGAAAAAACAGGGGGCTCCTACAATGAGCAGTTCTTC.

V gene TRBV7-3 combines with J gene TRBJ1-1; possibly TRBD1 for D (5 bases). The CDR3 has 15 amino acids. Trimming left V 5 bases short and J 2 bases short, with 15 bases between. CDR1 and CDR2 from the germline V gene are SGHTA and FQGTGA. The chain's CDR3 is CASSPKTTVNTEAFF. The CDR3 region has the DNA TGTGCCAGCAGCCCTAAAACGACAGTTAACACTGAAGCTTTCTTT.

This clonotype was picked up a small number of times. The gene calls are TRBV15 and TRBJ2-6, with a possible D match to TRBD1 (5 bases). The germline V and J ends were trimmed by 3 bases and 0 bases, with 12 bases remaining between them. The CDR3 has 17 residues. Germline-derived CDR1 and CDR2 are LNHNV and YYDKDF (reference sequence). The CDR3 is CATSRGTGPSGANVLTF. Written as DNA, the CDR3 is TGTGCCACCAGCAGGGGAACAGGTCCCTCTGGGGCCAACGTCCTGACTTTC. Using reference TRBV15 and TRBJ2-6 for the parts outside the CDR3, the full variable domain is DAMVIQNPRYQVTQFGKPVTLSCSQTLNHNVMYWYQQKSSQAPKLLFHYYDKDFNNEADTPDNFQSRRPNTSFCFLDIRSPGLGDTAMYLCATSRGTGPSGANVLTFGAGSRLTVL.

This clonotype turned up a few times. The chain links TRBV30 to TRBJ2-3; D ambiguous. The germline V gene has CDR1 GTSNPN and CDR2 SVGIG (reference sequence). The CDR3 is 11 amino acids. Trimming pared 0 bases from V and 4 bases from J, leaving 2 bases between. CDR3 sequence: CAWSVPDTQYF. In DNA, the CDR3 is TGTGCCTGGAGTGTACCAGATACGCAGTATTTT.

This chain links TRBV25-1 with TRBJ2-5; 7 bases match TRBD1. Germline assignment: CDR1 MGHDK and CDR2 SYGVNS. The CDR3 runs to 12 residues. Trimming at V came to 6 bases and at J to 9 bases, leaving 7 bases not matched to a gene. The DNA of the CDR3 is TGTGCCAGCAGAGGGACAGCTGGGGCCCAGTACTTC. Translation gives CASRGTAGAQYF.

This rearrangement joins TRBV27 to TRBJ2-7; 13 bases match TRBD2. Germline V gene lookup returns CDR1 MNHEY and CDR2 SMNVEV (reference sequence). V lost 6 bases, J lost 5 bases, and 10 bases stayed unmatched. The CDR3 runs 16 residues. The CDR3 region has the DNA TGTGCCAGCAGCAAACTAGCGGGAGGGCAAAGCGACGAGCAGTACTTC. This gives the protein CASSKLAGGQSDEQYF.

This clonotype was found many times. The chain is built from TRBV20-1 and TRBJ2-3; D gene ambiguous. The CDR3 is 11 residues long. Between the trimmed V and J ends, which lost 6 bases and 4 bases, there was a span of 8 bases. CDR1 DFQATT and CDR2 SNEGSKA come from the germline V gene (reference sequence). As DNA, the CDR3 is TGCAGTGCATGGGCCCCAGATACGCAGTATTTT. Amino acid sequence: CSAWAPDTQYF.